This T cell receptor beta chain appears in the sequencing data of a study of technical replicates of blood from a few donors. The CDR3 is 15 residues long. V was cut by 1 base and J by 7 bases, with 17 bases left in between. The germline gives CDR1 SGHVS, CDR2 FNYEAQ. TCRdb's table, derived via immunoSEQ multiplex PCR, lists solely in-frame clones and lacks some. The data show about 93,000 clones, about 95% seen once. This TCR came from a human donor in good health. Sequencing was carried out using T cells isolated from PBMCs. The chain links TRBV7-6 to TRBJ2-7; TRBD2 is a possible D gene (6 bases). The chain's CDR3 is CASSLEVAGIWEQYF. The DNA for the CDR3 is TGTGCCAGCAGCTTAGAGGTGGCGGGGATCTGGGAGCAGTACTTC.